Listed below are T cell receptor beta chains from one sample, sequenced in a study of T cell repertoires in cytomegalovirus infection. Via MiXCR, TCRdb re-called the reads, giving one row per CDR3 protein. Here the sample spans about 180,000 distinct CDR3 sequences, approximately 14% being singletons. What was sequenced was PBMCs. The origin of the receptors is a human donor in good health (CMV status not recorded). Some clones in this sample may be carry-over from other donors' samples. Both conserved end residues are trimmed from each CDR3. The order of the fields is J gene, CDR3 length, clone size, V gene, CDR3 protein. Clone size, where shown, is once, few, many, or a class for clones that have expanded.

TRBJ1-5	14	many	TRBV15	ATSRERDSLNQPQH
TRBJ2-1	11	many	TRBV11-2	ASSLDRVNEQF
TRBJ2-5	13	many	TRBV7-2	ASSLMGQDQETQY
TRBJ2-1	12	few	TRBV23-1	AQFSGRIYNEQF
TRBJ2-5	13	-	TRBV29-1	SVGRASGFQETQY
TRBJ1-5	12	many	TRBV11-2	ASSSLGSNQPQH
TRBJ2-5	14	many	TRBV7-9	ASSRSSGRTGETQY
TRBJ2-2	12	few	TRBV20-1	SARTSGNTGELF
TRBJ1-5	12	many	TRBV10-3	AISESLGTQPQH
TRBJ1-5	13	many	TRBV28	ASSPRGGSNQPQH
TRBJ1-2	11	few	TRBV5-1	ASSSRTEYGYT
TRBJ2-7	11	-	TRBV29-1	SVASTLSYEQY
TRBJ2-3	11	many	TRBV7-2	ASSSFPPDTQY
TRBJ2-3	12	many	TRBV7-2	ASSSVLGPDTQY
TRBJ2-3	11	-	TRBV28	ASSLFGGDTQY
TRBJ1-2	13	many	TRBV7-9	ASSGQEKMNYGYT
TRBJ1-5	14	many	TRBV11-1	ASSSSPQGARQPQH
TRBJ2-2	13	many	TRBV11-3	ASSGRGPNTGELF
TRBJ2-1	12	-	TRBV6-2/TRBV6-3	ASTPAGPYNEQF
TRBJ1-4	13	many	TRBV27	ASSPVEATNEKLF
TRBJ2-4	13	-	TRBV29-1	SVSPGQGTKNIQY
TRBJ1-1	11	-	TRBV9	ASSVTLNTEAF
TRBJ2-2	13	many	TRBV4-3	ASSQGELNTGELF
TRBJ2-1	12	many	TRBV7-6	ASSSSWGDNEQF
TRBJ2-1	13	many	TRBV7-6	ASSSGTGANNEQF
TRBJ1-5	13	many	TRBV7-3	ASSLTGQSNQPQH
TRBJ1-2	11	-	TRBV12-3/TRBV12-4	ASSLAAGAGYT
TRBJ1-3	12	-	TRBV15	ATSMTGLWNTIY
TRBJ2-1	13	medium-sized	TRBV5-5	ASSFYPGPYNEQF
TRBJ2-7	13	few	TRBV4-1	ASSRRDSSPDEQY
TRBJ2-7	10	few	TRBV6-6	ASRAGQIEQY
TRBJ2-3	15	few	TRBV28	ASSLWGSGTLTDTQY
TRBJ2-1	13	-	TRBV10-3	AISPAGWGDNEQF
TRBJ2-5	16	few	TRBV10-2	ASRDGAGGPLYQETQY
TRBJ2-3	14	many	TRBV28	ASSFRLAVLTDTQY
TRBJ2-5	13	many	TRBV20-1	SALPRDPPLRAQY
TRBJ1-5	13	few	TRBV6-1	ASADHSGGNQPQH
TRBJ2-3	16	few	TRBV5-6	ASSLTLRQGPESDTQY
TRBJ1-2	10	-	TRBV2	ASTWGRGGYT
TRBJ2-5	12	many	TRBV14	ASRPTGGPETQY
TRBJ2-7	12	many	TRBV12-3/TRBV12-4	ASSLRGQDYEQY
TRBJ2-5	12	-	TRBV5-1	ASSWGLAQETQY
TRBJ2-3	15	many	TRBV10-3	AISSSRVQGGTDTQY
TRBJ1-2	10	-	TRBV10-3	AISAEGDGYT
TRBJ2-7	11	-	TRBV7-9	ASGGDRSYEQY
TRBJ1-1	12	few	TRBV5-6	ASSATQLNTEAF
TRBJ1-1	13	-	TRBV24-1	ATSDPRAGRTEAF
TRBJ2-1	13	-	TRBV7-3	ASSLIPGVNNEQF
TRBJ2-5	13	many	TRBV6-1	ASRPDRAIQETQY
TRBJ1-5	14	few	TRBV2	ASSPWGPGLNQPQH
TRBJ1-1	11	-	TRBV19	ATNREGGTEAF
TRBJ2-7	11	-	TRBV19	ASSIGLRGKEY
TRBJ2-7	12	few	TRBV28	ASRRAERVREQY
TRBJ2-7	13	few	TRBV27	ASSSLGGAFYEQY
TRBJ1-3	12	many	TRBV25-1	ASKPSGAGNTIY
TRBJ1-2	13	-	TRBV14	ASSPPDRDPYGYT
TRBJ1-1	14	few	TRBV4-1	ASSQDILTLNTEAF
TRBJ1-1	13	many	TRBV6-2/TRBV6-3	ASSTPTGAYTEAF